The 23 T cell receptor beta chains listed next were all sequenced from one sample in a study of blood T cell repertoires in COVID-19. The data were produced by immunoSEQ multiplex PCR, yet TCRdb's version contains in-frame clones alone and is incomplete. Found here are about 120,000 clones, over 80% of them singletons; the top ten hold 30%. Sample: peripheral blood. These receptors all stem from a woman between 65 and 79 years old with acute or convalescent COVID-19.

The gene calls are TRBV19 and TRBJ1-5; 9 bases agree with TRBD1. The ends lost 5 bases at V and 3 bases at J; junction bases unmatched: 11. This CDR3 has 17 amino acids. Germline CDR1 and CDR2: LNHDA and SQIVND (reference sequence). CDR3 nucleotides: TGTGCCAGTAGTCACAGGGGGCAGCGGCTATTCAATCAGCCCCAGCATTTT. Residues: CASSHRGQRLFNQPQHF.

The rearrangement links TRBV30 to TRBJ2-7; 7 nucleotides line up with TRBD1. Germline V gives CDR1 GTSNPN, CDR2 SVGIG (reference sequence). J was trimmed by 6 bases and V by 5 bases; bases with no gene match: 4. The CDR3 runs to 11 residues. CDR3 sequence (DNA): TGTGCCTGGGGGGGACAGAGCGAGCAGTACTTC. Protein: CAWGGQSEQYF.

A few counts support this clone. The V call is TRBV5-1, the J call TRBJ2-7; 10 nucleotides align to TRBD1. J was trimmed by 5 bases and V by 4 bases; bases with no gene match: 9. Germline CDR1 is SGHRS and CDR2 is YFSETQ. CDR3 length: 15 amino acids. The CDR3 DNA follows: TGCGCCAGCAGCGACCCGGGACAGGGGTTCAACGAGCAGTACTTC. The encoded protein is CASSDPGQGFNEQYF. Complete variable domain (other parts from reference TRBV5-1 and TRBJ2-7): KAGVTQTPRYLIKTRGQQVTLSCSPISGHRSVSWYQQTPGQGLQFLFEYFSETQRNKGNFPGRFSGRQFSNSRSEMNVSTLELGDSALYLCASSDPGQGFNEQYFGPGTRLTVT.

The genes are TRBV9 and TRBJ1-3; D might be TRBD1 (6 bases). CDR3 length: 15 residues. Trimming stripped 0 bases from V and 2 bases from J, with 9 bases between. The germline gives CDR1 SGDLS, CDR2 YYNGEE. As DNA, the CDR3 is TGTGCCAGCAGCGTAGAGGCAGGGGCTGGAAACACCATATATTTT. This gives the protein CASSVEAGAGNTIYF. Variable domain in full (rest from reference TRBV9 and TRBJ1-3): DSGVTQTPKHLITATGQRVTLRCSPRSGDLSVYWYQQSLDQGLQFLIQYYNGEERAKGNILERFSAQQFPDLHSELNLSSLELGDSALYFCASSVEAGAGNTIYFGEGSWLTVV.

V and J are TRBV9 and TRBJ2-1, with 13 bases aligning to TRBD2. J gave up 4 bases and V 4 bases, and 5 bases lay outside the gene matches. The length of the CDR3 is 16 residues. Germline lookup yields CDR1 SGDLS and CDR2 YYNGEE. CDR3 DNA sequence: TGTGCCAGCAGCTTACGACTAGCGGGGGGATACAATGAGCAGTTCTTC. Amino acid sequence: CASSLRLAGGYNEQFF.

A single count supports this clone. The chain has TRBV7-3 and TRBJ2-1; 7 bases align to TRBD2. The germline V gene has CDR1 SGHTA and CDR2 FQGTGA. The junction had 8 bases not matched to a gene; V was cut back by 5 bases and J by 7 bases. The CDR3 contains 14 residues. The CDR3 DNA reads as TGTGCCAGCAGCCCCAATAGCGGGCTAAATGAGCAGTTCTTC. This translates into CASSPNSGLNEQFF.

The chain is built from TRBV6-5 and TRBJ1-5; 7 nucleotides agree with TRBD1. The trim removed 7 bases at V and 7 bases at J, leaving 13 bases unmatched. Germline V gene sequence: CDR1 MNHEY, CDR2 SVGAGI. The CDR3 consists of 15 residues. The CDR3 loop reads CASTSGTVIWQPQHF. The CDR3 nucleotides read TGTGCCAGCACCTCCGGGACAGTTATTTGGCAGCCCCAGCATTTT.

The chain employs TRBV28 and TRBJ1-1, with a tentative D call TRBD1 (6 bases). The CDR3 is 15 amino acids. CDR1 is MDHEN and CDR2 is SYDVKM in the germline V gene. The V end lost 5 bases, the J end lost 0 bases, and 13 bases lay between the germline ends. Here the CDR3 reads CASSPPTGMNTEAFF. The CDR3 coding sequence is TGTGCCAGCAGTCCTCCGACAGGCATGAACACTGAAGCTTTCTTT.

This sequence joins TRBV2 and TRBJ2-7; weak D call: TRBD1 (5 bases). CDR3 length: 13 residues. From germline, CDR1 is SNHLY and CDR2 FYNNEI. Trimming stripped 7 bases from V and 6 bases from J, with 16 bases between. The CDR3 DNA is TGTGCCAGCAAACAGGCCCCTATTCGCGAGCAGTACTTC. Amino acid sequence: CASKQAPIREQYF.

CDR3: CASSFWGGPYEQYF. The DNA for the CDR3 is TGTGCCAGCAGCTTTTGGGGGGGACCCTACGAGCAGTACTTC. This chain connects TRBV7-2 to TRBJ2-7; TRBD2 matches at 7 bases. Germline loops: CDR1 SGHTA, CDR2 FQGNSA. This CDR3 contains 14 residues. V shed 3 bases, J shed 2 bases, and the junction held 4 bases outside the gene matches.

This chain's CDR3 is CASSWDRGGEKLFF. In DNA form, the CDR3 reads TGTGCCAGCAGCTGGGACAGGGGAGGGGAAAAACTGTTTTTT. This rearrangement joins TRBV2 to TRBJ1-4; 10 bases are a match to TRBD1. V dropped 6 bases and J dropped 8; count of bases not matched to a gene: 6. Per the germline V gene, CDR1 is SNHLY and CDR2 is FYNNEI. The CDR3 is 14 amino acids.

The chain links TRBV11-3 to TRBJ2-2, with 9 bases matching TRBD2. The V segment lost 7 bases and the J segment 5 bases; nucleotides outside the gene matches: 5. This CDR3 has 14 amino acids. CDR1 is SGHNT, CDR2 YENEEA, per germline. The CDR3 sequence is CASTRAGGTGELFF. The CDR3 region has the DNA TGTGCCAGCACCCGAGCGGGGGGAACCGGGGAGCTGTTTTTT. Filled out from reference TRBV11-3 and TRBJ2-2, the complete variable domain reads EAGVVQSPRYKIIEKKQPVAFWCNPISGHNTLYWYLQNLGQGPELLIRYENEEAVDDSQLPKDRFSAERLKGVDSTLKIQPAELGDSAVYLCASTRAGGTGELFFGEGSRLTVL.

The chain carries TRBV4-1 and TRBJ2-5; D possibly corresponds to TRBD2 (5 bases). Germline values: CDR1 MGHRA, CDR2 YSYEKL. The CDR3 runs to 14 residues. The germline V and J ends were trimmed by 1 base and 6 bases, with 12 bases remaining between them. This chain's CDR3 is CASSQARVQQTQYF. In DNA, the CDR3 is TGCGCCAGCAGCCAAGCGAGGGTTCAACAGACCCAGTACTTC.

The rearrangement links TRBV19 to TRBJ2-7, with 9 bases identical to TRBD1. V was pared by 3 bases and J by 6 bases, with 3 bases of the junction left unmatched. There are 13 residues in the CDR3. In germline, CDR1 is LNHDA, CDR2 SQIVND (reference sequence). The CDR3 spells CASSMNRGREQYF. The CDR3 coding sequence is TGTGCCAGTAGTATGAACAGGGGGCGCGAGCAGTACTTC.

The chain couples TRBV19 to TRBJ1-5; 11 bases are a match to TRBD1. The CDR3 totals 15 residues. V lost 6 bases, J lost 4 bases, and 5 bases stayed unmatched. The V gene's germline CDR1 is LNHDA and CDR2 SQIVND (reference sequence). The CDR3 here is CASSQRDRGNQPQHF. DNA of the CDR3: TGTGCCAGTAGCCAAAGGGACAGGGGGAATCAGCCCCAGCATTTT.

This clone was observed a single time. The CDR3 protein is CASSLPGQGSYGYTF. The CDR3 DNA reads TGTGCCAGCAGTTTACCGGGACAGGGAAGCTATGGCTACACCTTC. The chain is built from TRBV28 and TRBJ1-2, with TRBD1 identical over 9 bases. CDR1 is MDHEN, CDR2 SYDVKM, per germline. After removal of 2 bases from V and 4 bases from J, the junction contained 5 bases not matched to a gene. CDR3 length equals 15 residues.

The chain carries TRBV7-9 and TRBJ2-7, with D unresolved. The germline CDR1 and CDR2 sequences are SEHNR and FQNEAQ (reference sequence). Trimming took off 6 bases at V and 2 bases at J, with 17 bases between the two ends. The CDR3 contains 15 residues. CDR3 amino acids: CASSYDLTPAYEQYF. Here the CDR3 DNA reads TGTGCCAGCAGTTACGATCTTACTCCCGCCTACGAGCAGTACTTC.

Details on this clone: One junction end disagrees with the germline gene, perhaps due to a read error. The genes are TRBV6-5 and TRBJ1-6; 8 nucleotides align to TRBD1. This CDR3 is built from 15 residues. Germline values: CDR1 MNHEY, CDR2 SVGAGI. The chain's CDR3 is CASRTGTSSNSPLHF. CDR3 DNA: TGTGCCAGTCGGACAGGGACCTCCTCTAATTCACCCCTCCACTTT.

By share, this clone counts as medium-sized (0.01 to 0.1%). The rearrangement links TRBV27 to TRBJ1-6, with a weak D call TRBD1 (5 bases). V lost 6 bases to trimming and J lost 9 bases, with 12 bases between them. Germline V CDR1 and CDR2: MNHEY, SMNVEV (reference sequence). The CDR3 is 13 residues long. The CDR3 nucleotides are TGTGCCAGCAGCTGGGCCCAGGGTTCACCCCTCCACTTT. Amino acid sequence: CASSWAQGSPLHF.

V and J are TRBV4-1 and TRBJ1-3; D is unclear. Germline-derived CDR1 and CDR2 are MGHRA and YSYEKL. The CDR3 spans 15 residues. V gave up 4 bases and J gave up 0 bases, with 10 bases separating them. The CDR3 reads CASSRGPYSGNTIYF. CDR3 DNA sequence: TGCGCCAGCAGCCGTGGGCCCTACTCTGGAAACACCATATATTTT.

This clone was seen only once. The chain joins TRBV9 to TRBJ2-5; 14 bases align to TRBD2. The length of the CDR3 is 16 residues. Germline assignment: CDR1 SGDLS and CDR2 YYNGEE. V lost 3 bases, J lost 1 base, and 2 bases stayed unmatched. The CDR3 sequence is CASSGTSGGFQETQYF. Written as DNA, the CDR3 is TGTGCCAGCAGCGGGACTAGCGGGGGGTTCCAAGAGACCCAGTACTTC.

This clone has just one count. CDR3 protein: CASSLWGQGMNTEAFF. As DNA, the CDR3 is TGTGCCAGCAGCTTATGGGGACAGGGCATGAACACTGAAGCTTTCTTT. The chain employs TRBV7-9 and TRBJ1-1, with 9 bases identical to TRBD1. Per germline, CDR1 SEHNR and CDR2 FQNEAQ (reference sequence). J was trimmed by 0 bases and V by 2 bases; bases with no gene match: 4. This CDR3 is 16 amino acids long.

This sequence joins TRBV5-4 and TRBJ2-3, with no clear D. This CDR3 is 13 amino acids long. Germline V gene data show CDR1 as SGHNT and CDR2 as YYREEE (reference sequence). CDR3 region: CAIGLAGTDTQYF. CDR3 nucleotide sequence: TGTGCTATTGGGTTGGCGGGCACAGATACGCAGTATTTT.